The entry below gives a single T cell receptor beta chain sequence along with its context. What it binds is not known. With random hexamers, 0.5 to 1 ug RNA was reverse transcribed. A multiplex approach, immunoSEQ multiplex PCR, amplified TCR beta CDR3 across 54 Vbeta and 13 Jbeta. From the immunoSEQ multiplex PCR reads, TCRdb called clonotypes with MiXCR, one entry per CDR3 protein. The sample shows around 50,000 distinct CDR3 sequences, almost 95% of them seen only once. The data derive from a study of CD8 T cells in Susac syndrome. Points from the study as a whole: Individuals included in the TCR sequencing and HLA analysis were acknowledged by the study to be relatively few in number.

TCR beta from blood CD8+ and CD4+ T cells was sequenced. The CD8+ and CD4+ T cells were negatively isolated, with the TEMRA cells enriched by FACS. Material: CD8+ T cells from PBMCs. This clonotype was sampled from a human donor in good health.

The CDR3 loop reads CASSHRGGGPYNEQFF. The CDR3, as DNA: TGTGCCAGCAGCCATAGGGGGGGAGGGCCCTACAATGAGCAGTTCTTC. V gene TRBV5-4 combines with J gene TRBJ2-1; perhaps TRBD2 as D (7 bases). The CDR3 is 16 amino acids. CDR1 is SGHNT and CDR2 is YYREEE in the germline V gene (reference sequence). V lost 4 bases and J 2 bases, leaving 16 bases between the germline ends.